This T cell receptor beta chain comes out of a study of early T cells in non-severe SARS-CoV-2 infection. Unique molecular identifiers were attached to individual cDNA molecules. TCRdb called the 5' RACE reads again in MiXCR, with one record for every CDR3 protein. The table has some 27,000 distinct CDR3 sequences, about 4% seen once. This clonotype was recorded at least ten times. Trimming took 1 base from V and 11 from J, leaving 8 bases between them. This CDR3 contains 11 residues. Germline V gives CDR1 MGHRA, CDR2 YSYEKL. The sequencing input was whole blood. The source of this sequence is an adult who was a healthcare worker with PCR-confirmed SARS-CoV-2 infection or an uninfected control (not recorded which). This chain uses TRBV4-1 with TRBJ1-1; D not resolved. In nucleotides, the CDR3 is TGCGCCAGCAGCCAAGCCTTTCGCGCTTTCTTT. Protein: CASSQAFRAFF.